This T cell receptor (beta chain) emerged from a study of PD-1 blockade in classical Hodgkin lymphoma. CDR1 is LGHNT and CDR2 is FRNRAP in the germline V gene. The V and J ends lost 0 bases and 1 base respectively, with 18 bases between them. This CDR3 has 18 residues. With no exception, relapse followed autologous stem cell transplantation in all patients, and brentuximab vedotin exposure varied. Investigators isolated CD4+ T cells from thawed PBMCs through magnetic negative selection. Clones were sequenced by immunoSEQ multiplex PCR, and TCRdb holds only the in-frame ones, with some missing. The data show roughly 8,000 clones, roughly 90% seen once.

This sample comprised CD4+ T cells from blood, obtained at baseline. The chain carries TRBV12-5 and TRBJ2-5, with D possibly called TRBD1 or TRBD2 (5 bases each). The receptor was derived from a human donor with classical Hodgkin lymphoma. The CDR3 reads CASGLVRDGAGPQETQYF. CDR3 nucleotide sequence: TGTGCTAGTGGTTTGGTACGGGACGGGGCGGGCCCCCAAGAGACCCAGTACTTC. The full variable domain, rest sourced from reference TRBV12-5 and TRBJ2-5, is DARVTQTPRHKVTEMGQEVTMRCQPILGHNTVFWYRQTMMQGLELLAYFRNRAPLDDSGMPKDRFSAEMPDATLATLKIQPSEPRDSAVYFCASGLVRDGAGPQETQYFGPGTRLLVL.